These 2 T cell receptor beta chains came from one sample sequenced in a study of blood T cell repertoires in COVID-19. This table comes from immunoSEQ multiplex PCR, and its TCRdb copy is limited to in-frame clones, with some not included. The repertoire holds tens of thousands of clones, 90% seen once, with around 8.3% in the top ten. Sequencing input: peripheral blood. Receptors were obtained from a woman between 40 and 50 years old with active COVID-19.

The genes are TRBV5-1 and TRBJ2-7, with 8 bases fitting TRBD1. Germline V lookup: CDR1 SGHRS, CDR2 YFSETQ. With V trimmed by 4 bases and J by 2 bases, 8 bases remained unmatched. The CDR3 runs 15 residues. CDR3 nucleotides: TGCGCCAGCAGCCCCTTCCAGGGGGCAGCCTACGAGCAGTACTTC. Translated: CASSPFQGAAYEQYF.

This chain connects TRBV7-2 to TRBJ1-1; unclear D gene. V lost 1 base and J 1 base, leaving 4 bases between the germline ends. CDR3 length: 13 residues. Germline values: CDR1 SGHTA, CDR2 FQGNSA. CDR3 sequence reads: CASSLGRNTEAFF. CDR3 DNA sequence: TGTGCCAGCAGCTTAGGCAGGAACACTGAAGCTTTCTTT. Combining the CDR3 with reference TRBV7-2 and TRBJ1-1 gives the whole variable domain GAGVSQSPSNKVTEKGKDVELRCDPISGHTALYWYRQSLGQGLEFLIYFQGNSAPDKSGLPSDRFSAERTGGSVSTLTIQRTQQEDSAVYLCASSLGRNTEAFFGQGTRLTVV.